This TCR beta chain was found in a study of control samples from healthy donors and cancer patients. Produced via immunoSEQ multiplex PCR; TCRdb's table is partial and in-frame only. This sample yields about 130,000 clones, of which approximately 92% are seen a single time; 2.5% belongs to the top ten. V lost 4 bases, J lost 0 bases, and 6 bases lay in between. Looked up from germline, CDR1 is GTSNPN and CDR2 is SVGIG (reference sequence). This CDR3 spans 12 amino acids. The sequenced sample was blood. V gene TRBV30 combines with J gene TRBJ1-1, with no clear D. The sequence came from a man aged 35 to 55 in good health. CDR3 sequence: CAWKKLNTEAFF. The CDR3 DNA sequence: TGTGCCTGGAAAAAGCTGAACACTGAAGCTTTCTTT.